This paragraph covers one T cell receptor beta chain sequence. It lacks a known antigen. Base qualities are not at hand, and no much larger clone is one base apart. TCR beta libraries were generated from genomic DNA with the immunoSEQ kit, following the manufacturer's recommendations. To prepare the libraries, a first multiplex PCR with proprietary primers was run, followed by a second PCR that added unique barcodes, and a bead cleanup was done after each round. Each sample batch included a kit-provided positive control reaction and a negative control reaction. The final libraries underwent checking on an Agilent 4200 TapeStation D1000 ScreenTape, volumetric pooling, and quantification by qPCR. An Illumina NextSeq500 fitted with a MidOutput 150-cycle cartridge performed the sequencing, running 156 Read1 cycles and 15 Index1 cycles with the kit's custom primers. The pooled library was loaded at approximately 1 pM, with a roughly 18% PhiX control spiked in. As for the authors' bioinformatics: Vendor-processed data were analyzed in R, with a clonotype defined as all T cells sharing the same CDR3 nucleotide sequence. For clone abundance analyses, frequencies were normalized to the 10,000 most abundant clones in each sample. Public T cell clones, averaging fewer than five per sample, were removed before analysis. A difference in abundance of at least 32-fold between compartments was used to define tumor-enriched and baseline blood-enriched clonotypes. A beta-binomial differential abundance model was applied to find clonotypes that expanded or contracted between blood time points. Tumor-blood repertoire similarity was measured with the Baroni-Urbani and Buser coefficient, and groups were compared using two-tailed Wilcoxon tests in R. TCRdb limited this immuneACCESS table to in-frame rearrangements with V and J called. A share of clones is missing; checked studies link under half to unresolved V genes, and the rest is unexplained. That table is the source of V, J and clone size, and D and trimming were worked out from the DNA. The sample has some 130,000 clones on record, 81% of them singletons. Jointly, the top ten make up less than 2.5% of the sample.

The source of the sample is a study of radiation and T cells in renal cell carcinoma (dated by TCRdb to the early 2020s). In terms of the full investigation: Samples were obtained from a clinical trial, in which 15 Gy stereotactic body radiation therapy was delivered to primary renal cell carcinomas and nephrectomy was performed 4 weeks later. TCR beta sequencing covered 50 to 55 samples in total, comprising around 25 tumors and approximately 27 peripheral blood samples. In the 53 samples combined, 4 million to 5 million unique CDR3 nucleotide sequences were found, encoding 3,000,000 or so unique CDR3 amino acid sequences. Summary of the overall study and its limitations: Because no pretreatment tumor biopsies were available, whether clonotypes were present in the tumor at baseline could not be determined. Top tumor clonotypes rose in blood from baseline to 2 weeks post-radiation, then contracted by 4 weeks, suggesting transient expansion of tumor-resident clones. Tracking of blood repertoire dynamics stopped at about 4 weeks after treatment, with no follow-up past that point. With a single-armed trial design, the study had no way to address how radiation dose or scheduling affects the TCR repertoire.

This sample's time point label indicates: blood 2 weeks post-SBRT. This specimen's treatment or condition label, interpreted: 15 Gy SBRT to primary tumor, nephrectomy 4 weeks later. Serial peripheral blood from radiation-treated patients was sampled at baseline, 2 weeks and 4 weeks after SBRT to track tumor-enriched clonotypes. Renal cell carcinoma with clear cell pathology was present in all patients. The QIAamp DNA Blood Mini Kit (Qiagen) was used to prepare genomic DNA for TCR sequencing. Samples were included in the analyses only if all quality control checks were passed. Trimming takes 7 bases off V and 7 bases off J; junction bases not matched to a gene: 6. In the germline V gene, CDR1 corresponds to SNHLY and CDR2 to FYNNEI. Counted from cysteine to phenylalanine, this CDR3 has 13 amino acids. CDR3 DNA is the only sequence kept; it has 39 bases, read in frame from the first base.

The V gene is TRBV2 and the J gene is TRBJ2-7, and 11 junction bases match TRBD1. The source material was blood, sampled from a patient whose treatment included radiotherapy and nephrectomy. This receptor was obtained from a woman in her sixties or seventies with renal cell carcinoma. This receptor has the CDR3 CASTGQGAWEQYF. The nucleotide sequence reads TGTGCCAGCACCGGACAGGGGGCCTGGGAGCAGTACTTC.